This TCR beta chain was observed in a study of blood T cell repertoires in COVID-19. Study summary: Samples representing acute and convalescent COVID-19 were sourced from the United States, Italy and Spain. PBMCs, B-cell-depleted T cells, or T cells provided the cDNA or gDNA that made up the material.

Study processing details: The authors estimated nucleated cell counts from reference gene primer amplification. Sequencing was performed with immunoSEQ multiplex PCR; in TCRdb, only in-frame clones are kept and a portion is missing. V, J and clone size are taken as reported in that table, and D and trimming were inferred from the DNA itself. This table holds about 260,000 clones, around four fifths found once. There are 12 residues in the CDR3. Germline loops: CDR1 SGHVS, CDR2 FQNEAQ. Trimming cost V 5 bases and J 9 bases, with 12 bases left between them. This TCR was recovered from a man aged 55 to 70 with acute or convalescent COVID-19. V is TRBV7-8 and J is TRBJ2-3, with D possibly being TRBD1 (6 bases). Sequencing input: peripheral blood. CDR3 protein: CASSRRQETQYF. DNA for the CDR3: TGTGCCAGCAGCCGTCGACAGGAGACGCAGTATTTT.